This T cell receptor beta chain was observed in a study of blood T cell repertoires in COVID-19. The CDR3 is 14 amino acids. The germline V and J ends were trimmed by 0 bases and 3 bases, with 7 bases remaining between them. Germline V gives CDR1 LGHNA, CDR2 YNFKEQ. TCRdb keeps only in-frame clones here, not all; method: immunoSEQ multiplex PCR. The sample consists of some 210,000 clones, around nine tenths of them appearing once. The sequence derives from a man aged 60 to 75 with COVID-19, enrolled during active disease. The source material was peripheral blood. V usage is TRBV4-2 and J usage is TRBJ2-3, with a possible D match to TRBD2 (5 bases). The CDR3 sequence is CASSQDSGTDTQYF. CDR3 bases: TGTGCCAGCAGCCAAGACTCGGGGACAGATACGCAGTATTTT.